One and the same sample provided the 20 T cell receptor beta chains below, sequenced in a study of blood T cells in healthy people across ages. Then a second PCR, running roughly 7 to 11 cycles, was carried out with a sample-barcoded 5' primer and a J-beta primer mix. Each CDR3 protein is one row after TCRdb ran MiXCR on the 5' RACE reads. The repertoire consists of under 1,100,000 distinct CDR3 sequences, with around 27% occurring once and the leading ten covering approximately 0.7%. These data were also reused for a study on T cells of mothers and their children.

The sample was blood. These receptors were collected from a girl aged 2 to 9 in good health.

The rearrangement links TRBV20-1 to TRBJ2-5; tentatively, D is TRBD1 or TRBD2 (5 bases each). The V gene lost 0 bases and the J gene lost 1 base, with 9 bases spanning the gap. Germline V CDR1 and CDR2: DFQATT, SNEGSKA (reference sequence). This CDR3 is 14 amino acids long. This CDR3 is CSARDDGTQETQYF. As DNA, the CDR3 is TGCAGTGCTAGAGACGATGGGACCCAAGAGACCCAGTACTTC.

This clonotype appeared a few times. This chain uses TRBV12-3 or TRBV12-4 with TRBJ1-1; D gene unclear. This CDR3 has 15 amino acids. V was clipped by 6 bases and J by 0 bases, with 14 bases between them. The CDR3 nucleotides read TGTGCCAGCAGGGTCCAAGCTGGATTGAACACTGAAGCTTTCTTT. It is translated as CASRVQAGLNTEAFF.

To note about this clonotype: A junction boundary mismatches the germline segment, possibly from a read error. The CDR3 protein is CASRLAEEGSYEQYF. The CDR3 DNA reads TGTGCCAGCAGGTTAGCGGAGGAGGGTTCCTACGAGCAGTACTTC. The chain employs TRBV12-3 or TRBV12-4 and TRBJ2-7; possibly TRBD2 for D (6 bases). The length of the CDR3 is 15 residues.

The CDR3, as DNA: TGTGCCAGCAGCCCCTCGTCCACAATAGATACGCAGTATTTT. It specifies CASSPSSTIDTQYF. This sequence joins TRBV7-2 and TRBJ2-3, with D uncertain. In germline, CDR1 is SGHTA, CDR2 FQGNSA. The CDR3 extends over 14 amino acids. Trimming took off 5 bases at V and 5 bases at J, with 14 bases between the two ends. The entire variable domain, with the rest obtained from reference TRBV7-2 and TRBJ2-3, is as follows: GAGVSQSPSNKVTEKGKDVELRCDPISGHTALYWYRQSLGQGLEFLIYFQGNSAPDKSGLPSDRFSAERTGGSVSTLTIQRTQQEDSAVYLCASSPSSTIDTQYFGPGTRLTVL.

The DNA of the CDR3 is TGCAGCGTCCGTGGGCAGAATTACAATGAGCAGTTCTTC. Amino acids: CSVRGQNYNEQFF. V is TRBV29-1 and J is TRBJ2-1; D remains ambiguous. This CDR3 has 13 residues. V was shortened by 6 bases and J by 4 bases, with 13 bases between the two germline ends. Germline loops: CDR1 SQVTM, CDR2 ANQGSEA.

This rearrangement joins TRBV7-8 to TRBJ2-2, with 7 bases fitting TRBD1. CDR1 is SGHVS, CDR2 FQNEAQ, per germline. The V gene end was trimmed by 5 bases and the J gene end by 6 bases; junction bases not matched to a gene: 18. This CDR3 spans 18 amino acids. CDR3 DNA sequence: TGTGCCAGCAGCCCCAGCCATGACAGGGCACCGTCGCCCGGGGAGCTGTTTTTT. It encodes CASSPSHDRAPSPGELFF.

The chain uses TRBV19 and TRBJ2-1; tentatively, D is TRBD2 (6 bases). Trimming cost V 9 bases and J 8 bases, with 17 bases left between them. Germline-derived CDR1 and CDR2 are LNHDA and SQIVND (reference sequence). The CDR3 is 13 residues long. The DNA for the CDR3 is TGTGCCAGCACCGGGATAGCGGAGGATGAGCAGTTCTTC. It translates to CASTGIAEDEQFF.

The rearrangement uses TRBV4-1 and TRBJ1-4, with TRBD1 matching over 8 bases. V was pared by 0 bases and J by 0 bases, with 6 bases of the junction left unmatched. Germline V gives CDR1 MGHRA, CDR2 YSYEKL. This CDR3 is 18 amino acids long. The CDR3 region is CASSQDEGQAATNEKLFF. In DNA form, the CDR3 reads TGCGCCAGCAGCCAAGATGAGGGACAGGCTGCAACTAATGAAAAACTGTTTTTT.

The CDR3 DNA sequence: TGCAGCGTTGTTGGTCTGAACTCTTACAATGAGCAGTTCTTC. This translates into CSVVGLNSYNEQFF. The rearrangement uses TRBV29-1 and TRBJ2-1; no definite D call. The V gene lost 4 bases and the J gene lost 4 bases, with 14 bases spanning the gap. Germline CDR1 reads SQVTM; CDR2 reads ANQGSEA. The CDR3 loop spans 14 amino acids.

The chain has TRBV20-1 and TRBJ1-2; TRBD1 matches at 7 bases. V lost 4 bases, J lost 1 base, and 15 bases stayed unmatched. The V gene's germline CDR1 is DFQATT and CDR2 SNEGSKA (reference sequence). This CDR3 has 17 amino acids. The chain's CDR3 is CSAKVSAGGPYNYGYTF. The CDR3 nucleotides read TGCAGTGCTAAGGTTTCCGCAGGGGGGCCTTATAACTATGGCTACACCTTC.

The CDR3 reads CASSQRQGPIYEQYF. DNA of the CDR3: TGTGCCAGCAGCCAGAGGCAGGGGCCCATCTACGAGCAGTACTTC. The rearrangement joins TRBV14 to TRBJ2-5; possible D gene TRBD1, 6 bases. The J call may be wrong; the DNA end is better matched by TRBJ2-7. There are 15 residues in the CDR3. The V gene's germline CDR1 is SGHDN and CDR2 FVKESK.

This clonotype came up a few times. The chain combines TRBV12-3 or TRBV12-4 with TRBJ1-2, with 7 positions matching TRBD1. The CDR3 loop spans 15 amino acids. V trimming: 1 base; J trimming: 3 bases; junction bases outside the gene matches: 5. The CDR3: CASSLDRGKDYGYTF. CDR3 in DNA: TGTGCCAGCAGTTTAGACAGGGGAAAAGACTATGGCTACACCTTC.

This clonotype has just a few counts. The chain couples TRBV6-2 or TRBV6-3 to TRBJ2-2, with TRBD2 matching over 7 bases. Germline assignment: CDR1 MNHEY and CDR2 SVGEGT. V shed 6 bases, J shed 5 bases, and the junction held 9 bases outside the gene matches. This CDR3 has 15 amino acids. CDR3: CASSHPGLRTGELFF. The CDR3 DNA is TGTGCCAGCAGCCATCCGGGACTAAGAACCGGGGAGCTGTTTTTT.

V and J are TRBV13 and TRBJ1-4, with D possibly matching TRBD1 (5 bases). Germline loops: CDR1 PRHDT, CDR2 FYEKMQ (reference sequence). The CDR3 consists of 16 residues. V was shortened by 4 bases and J by 8 bases, with 20 bases between the two germline ends. Here the CDR3 DNA reads TGTGCCAGCAGCTCGGACCAAGGGGTCCCAGGGGAAAAACTGTTTTTT. Translation gives CASSSDQGVPGEKLFF. The whole variable domain, filled in from reference TRBV13 and TRBJ1-4, reads AAGVIQSPRHLIKEKRETATLKCYPIPRHDTVYWYQQGPGQDPQFLISFYEKMQSDKGSIPDRFSAQQFSDYHSELNMSSLELGDSALYFCASSSDQGVPGEKLFFGSGTQLSVL.

This clonotype was detected a few times. The chain recombines TRBV6-5 with TRBJ2-1; D tentatively fits TRBD1 or TRBD2 (5 bases each). The ends were cut back, 1 base at V and 8 bases at J, with 18 bases in the middle. This CDR3 region has 16 residues. The V gene's germline CDR1 is MNHEY and CDR2 SVGAGI. CDR3 residues: CASSYLSGATKDEQFF. CDR3 bases: TGTGCCAGCAGTTACTTATCCGGGGCAACGAAAGATGAGCAGTTCTTC.

This clonotype was observed at least ten times. The V call is TRBV5-1, the J call TRBJ2-6; D not certain. The CDR3 covers 15 residues. The V gene lost 0 bases and the J gene lost 0 bases, with 4 bases spanning the gap. Germline lookup yields CDR1 SGHRS and CDR2 YFSETQ. The CDR3 here is CASSLAASGANVLTF. The CDR3 DNA follows: TGCGCCAGCAGCTTGGCCGCCTCTGGGGCCAACGTCCTGACTTTC.

The chain recombines TRBV7-8 with TRBJ2-5, with D perhaps given as TRBD1 or TRBD2 (5 bases each). The J call could be wrong; TRBJ2-7 is a better fit for the DNA end. CDR1 is SGHVS, CDR2 FQNEAQ, per germline. The CDR3 consists of 15 residues. The CDR3 is CASSLNLMGVYEQYF. The CDR3 DNA follows: TGTGCCAGCAGCTTAAACTTGATGGGGGTCTACGAGCAGTACTTC.

This sequence joins TRBV20-1 and TRBJ2-5, with a weak D call TRBD1 (5 bases). Germline-derived CDR1 and CDR2 are DFQATT and SNEGSKA (reference sequence). The CDR3 has 12 residues. Trimming left V 4 bases short and J 2 bases short, with 8 bases between. The CDR3 here is CSATTAQETQYF. CDR3 bases: TGCAGTGCTACGACAGCTCAAGAGACCCAGTACTTC.

This clonotype was recorded a few times. The chain links TRBV20-1 to TRBJ2-5; no clear D gene. The CDR3 is made up of 12 amino acids. Trimming removed 6 bases from V and 7 bases from J, with 15 bases in between. Germline lookup yields CDR1 DFQATT and CDR2 SNEGSKA (reference sequence). Here the CDR3 DNA reads TGCAGTGCCCCGACCCGACTTGGGACCCAGTACTTC. Its protein product is CSAPTRLGTQYF.

Comment on this clonotype: A read error may produce the germline difference seen at one junction end. The chain carries TRBV12-3 or TRBV12-4 and TRBJ2-7; D possibly corresponds to TRBD1 (6 bases). The CDR3 has 16 residues. CDR3 amino acids: CASSLGPQGFHYEQYF. CDR3 coding DNA: TGTGCCAGCAGCTTAGGTCCTCAGGGGTTTCACTACGAGCAGTACTTC.